This TCR beta chain stems from a study of T cell responses to AZD1222 COVID-19 vaccine (dated by TCRdb to the early 2020s). Some background on the complete study: AZD1222 recipients whose second dose came at about 4 weeks and those whose second dose came at about 12 weeks were combined into one group, since spike-specific TCR depth and breadth did not differ between the two schedules. A total of 233 trial participants underwent TCR sequencing, of whom some 210 received two doses of AZD1222 and about 25 received two doses of the MenACWY control vaccine. Enrollment into the trials was organized by age into subgroups of 18-55, 56-69 and 70-plus years, and those subgroups contained 148, 28 and 57 TCR-sequenced participants, respectively.

The meaning of the sample's time point label: baseline before first vaccination. Vaccinee samples were obtained from the UK trials COV001 and COV002, which included a single-blind randomized controlled phase 2/3 trial of AZD1222 (ChAdOx1 nCoV-19) in healthy adults. For TCRbeta chain sequencing, PBMC samples from trial participants were taken at day 0 and at day 28 after the second dose. Here is what the overall study found, with its caveats: After two AZD1222 doses, both the breadth and the depth of spike-specific TCRs were significantly higher than at day 0 and than in MenACWY recipients. CD4 TCRs associated with the vaccine covered the entire spike protein, and the dominant responses were in regions 160-218 and 743-854. Because no day 14 peak-response samples were available, repertoires were characterized only after the peak T cell response. Reportedly, close to half of the unique spike-specific TCRs recognized epitopes lying outside the regions that are mutated in the B.1.351 and B.1.1.7 variants. Only a handful of AZD1222 recipients were SARS-CoV-2 seropositive at baseline, limiting conclusions about previously exposed vaccinees. The 56-69-year group was small, and its depth increase did not reach significance, likely because of low power. Most participants were white British and females outnumbered males, and the authors suggested that clonal diversity may have been underestimated.

Including the terminal cysteine and phenylalanine, the CDR3 comprises 15 residues. This entry keeps only the CDR3 DNA: 45 bases, framed from base 1. The junction shows trimming of 4 bases on V and 1 base on J, plus 13 bases between the germline ends. The germline V gene (reference sequence) supplies CDR1 LNHDA and CDR2 SQIVND. The CDR3 regions of human TCRbeta chains were analyzed by immunosequencing. On the authors' methods: Repertoire TCRs were checked for matches against a reference library of SARS-CoV-2-specific TCRs that had been generated using the MIRA antigen-specificity platform. Breadth meant the fraction of unique TCRs that were SARS-CoV-2-associated, whereas depth meant the fraction of total T cells that were SARS-CoV-2-associated. Using the MIRA data, every spike-specific TCR was mapped to the spike region that the TCR reacted to and assigned to either a CD4 or a CD8 class. Log10-transformed breadth and depth values were compared by one-way ANOVA with Sidak's multiple comparisons tests. Here the immuneACCESS table is served through TCRdb, limited to in-frame sequences with V and J called. Missing clones are a known gap in these copies; in checked studies unresolved V genes cover under half, and the rest lacks a known reason. From that table come the V and J calls and clone size; the DNA was used to work out D and trimming. The sample table lists 120,000 to 150,000 clones, 70% to 90% of them with a count of one. The ten largest clones take up approximately 5.7% of the sample.

As concerns this clone: Its target antigen remains unknown. The sample holds no much larger clone one base away, and base qualities are not on file.

The sequencing here drew on peripheral blood, taken on day 0 of AZD1222 vaccination. The receptor's source is an adult in good health. The chain couples TRBV19 to TRBJ1-1, and the D gene may be TRBD1, 5 bases matching. The DNA is as follows: TGTGCCAGTAGTAACCGCGGGACGCCGAACACTGAAGCTTTCTTT. Its translation reads: CASSNRGTPNTEAFF.